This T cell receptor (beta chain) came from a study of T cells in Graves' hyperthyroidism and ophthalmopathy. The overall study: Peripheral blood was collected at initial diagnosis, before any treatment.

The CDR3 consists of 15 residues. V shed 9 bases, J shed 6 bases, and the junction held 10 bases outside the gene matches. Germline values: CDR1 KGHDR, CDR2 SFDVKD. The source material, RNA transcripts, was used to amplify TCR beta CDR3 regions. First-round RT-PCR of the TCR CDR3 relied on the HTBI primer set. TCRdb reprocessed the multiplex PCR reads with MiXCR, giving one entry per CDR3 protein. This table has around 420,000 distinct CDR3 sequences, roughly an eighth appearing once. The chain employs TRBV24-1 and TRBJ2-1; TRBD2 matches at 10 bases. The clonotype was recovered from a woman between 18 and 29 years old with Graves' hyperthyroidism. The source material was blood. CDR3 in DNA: TGTGCCACCTTCCGGACTAGCGGACAACGCAATGAGCAGTTCTTC. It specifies CATFRTSGQRNEQFF.